This T cell receptor (beta chain) was sequenced for a study of blood T cells in healthy people across ages. Study results and caveats: The donors' CMV status was not determined, possibly confounding changes in expanded clonotypes. Naive T cell percentage showed a strong correlation with TCR beta diversity. Long-lived donors exceeded aged donors in naive CD4+ cells and diversity.

It was with a sample-barcoded 5' primer and a J-beta primer mix that a second PCR of roughly 7 to 11 cycles was run. TCRdb reprocessed the 5' RACE reads via MiXCR and lists one record per CDR3 protein. The data contain hundreds of thousands of distinct CDR3 sequences, roughly 60% of them singletons. Extraction of total RNA produced a minimum of 5.5 micrograms from each sample. The sample holds one count of this clonotype. The antigen remains undetermined. From germline, CDR1 is SGHVS and CDR2 FQNEAQ. The V and J ends lost 5 bases and 4 bases, in that order; junction bases with no gene match: 9. This CDR3 has 16 amino acids.

Source material: blood. The source of this sequence is a man aged 30-40 years in good health. The J gene is TRBJ2-1, the V gene TRBV7-8, with 9 bases lining up with TRBD1. CDR3 coding DNA: TGTGCCAGCAGCGATAAAGGACAGGGGACATACAATGAGCAGTTCTTC. Its translation: CASSDKGQGTYNEQFF.